These 6 T cell receptor beta chains were all obtained from the same sample, sequenced in a study of blood T cell repertoires in COVID-19. Libraries were prepared by immunoSEQ multiplex PCR; TCRdb keeps only in-frame clonotypes and omits some of them. This sample has over 4,500 clones, with approximately 71% found just once. Sequencing was done on a sample of peripheral blood. These receptors were collected from a human donor in a cohort sampled during active COVID-19.

This chain links TRBV5-1 with TRBJ2-1; no firm D call. The CDR3 is made up of 13 amino acids. The V gene lost 4 bases and the J gene lost 8 bases, with 13 bases spanning the gap. Germline-derived CDR1 and CDR2 are SGHRS and YFSETQ. The CDR3 nucleotides read TGCGCCAGCAGCCCGGAGAACGAGGATGAGCAGTTCTTC. Translating it yields CASSPENEDEQFF. Drawing the rest from reference TRBV5-1 and TRBJ2-1, the complete variable domain is KAGVTQTPRYLIKTRGQQVTLSCSPISGHRSVSWYQQTPGQGLQFLFEYFSETQRNKGNFPGRFSGRQFSNSRSEMNVSTLELGDSALYLCASSPENEDEQFFGPGTRLTVL.

The chain is built from TRBV15 and TRBJ1-1, with D unresolved. There are 16 residues in the CDR3. The germline V gene encodes CDR1 LNHNV and CDR2 YYDKDF (reference sequence). V shed 3 bases and J shed 4 bases, with 18 bases lying between them. DNA of the CDR3: TGTGCCACCAGCAGCCACCACTTGGAGGGTGGCACTGAAGCTTTCTTT. Translation gives CATSSHHLEGGTEAFF.

In its sample, this clone is medium-sized (0.01 to 0.1%). The chain carries TRBV18 and TRBJ2-4, with 8 positions matching TRBD1. This CDR3 comprises 15 residues. Germline values: CDR1 KGHSH, CDR2 LQKENI. The V gene end was trimmed by 4 bases and the J gene end by 4 bases; junction bases not matched to a gene: 6. CDR3 protein: CASSLRTGPKNIQYF. CDR3 DNA: TGTGCCAGCTCACTGCGGACAGGGCCAAAAAACATTCAGTACTTC. Drawing the rest from reference TRBV18 and TRBJ2-4, the complete variable domain is NAGVMQNPRHLVRRRGQEARLRCSPMKGHSHVYWYRQLPEEGLKFMVYLQKENIIDESGMPKERFSAEFPKEGPSILRIQQVVRGDSAAYFCASSLRTGPKNIQYFGAGTRLSVL.

Sample share makes this clone medium-sized. The chain uses TRBV6-5 and TRBJ2-7; 7 bases map to TRBD1. Germline-derived CDR1 and CDR2 are MNHEY and SVGAGI. Trimming at V came to 6 bases and at J to 6 bases, leaving 8 bases not matched to a gene. The CDR3 is 13 residues long. This CDR3 reads CASSLRQGPEQYF. The CDR3 DNA sequence: TGTGCCAGCAGCTTAAGACAGGGCCCCGAGCAGTACTTC.

The rearrangement uses TRBV2 and TRBJ1-1, with D uncertain. The CDR3 length is 13 residues. Per the germline V gene, CDR1 is SNHLY and CDR2 is FYNNEI. V shed 10 bases and J shed 0 bases, with 12 bases lying between them. CDR3 loop: CAIKSEMNTEAFF. The CDR3 DNA follows: TGTGCCATCAAAAGCGAGATGAACACTGAAGCTTTCTTT. The variable domain in full, completed from reference TRBV2 and TRBJ1-1, reads EPEVTQTPSHQVTQMGQEVILRCVPISNHLYFYWYRQILGQKVEFLVSFYNNEISEKSEIFDDQFSVERPDGSNFTLKIRSTKLEDSAMYFCAIKSEMNTEAFFGQGTRLTVV.

The chain is built from TRBV11-3 and TRBJ2-1; TRBD2 might be the D (7 bases). Germline CDR1 is SGHNT and CDR2 is YENEEA. Trimming left V 8 bases short and J 10 bases short, with 15 bases between. The CDR3 consists of 12 residues. The CDR3 DNA reads TGTGCCAGCGGCGGGGGCGGGAGCGAGCAGTTCTTC. Protein product: CASGGGGSEQFF.